Listed below are T cell receptor beta chains from one sample, sequenced in a study of OX40 agonist ivuxolimab in advanced cancers. The table came from immunoSEQ multiplex PCR; TCRdb's copy has only in-frame clones and leaves some out. The sample holds about 47,000 clones, around four fifths seen once. Source: CD4+ or CD8+ T cells sorted from blood, taken in a trial of the OX40 agonist ivuxolimab. These receptors all come from an adult with an advanced solid tumor such as melanoma, head and neck, liver or kidney cancer. The CDR3 runs from the conserved cysteine through the conserved F or W. D genes are given only for firm matches. Size tells how often a clone was seen (once, few, many) or the class of an expanded clone, and some rows leave it out.

clone size: -; J gene: TRBJ1-6; V gene: TRBV9; D gene: -; CDR3 DNA: TGTGCCAGCAGCGGATTTAATTCACCCCTCCACTTT; CDR3 protein: CASSGFNSPLHF
clone size: once; J gene: TRBJ1-1; V gene: TRBV29-1; D gene: -; CDR3 DNA: TGCAGCTCTTTCGCCCTCGACGGAATGAACACTGAAGCTTTCTTT; CDR3 protein: CSSFALDGMNTEAFF
clone size: -; J gene: TRBJ2-1; V gene: TRBV7-9; D gene: -; CDR3 DNA: TGTGCCAGCAGCTTAGCGGCCTACCACCACAATGAGCAGTTCTTC; CDR3 protein: CASSLAAYHHNEQFF
clone size: -; J gene: TRBJ2-7; V gene: TRBV18; D gene: -; CDR3 DNA: TGTGCCAGCTCACCACCAAATAACCTCTACGAGCAGTACTTC; CDR3 protein: CASSPPNNLYEQYF
clone size: -; J gene: TRBJ2-7; V gene: TRBV28; D gene: TRBD2; CDR3 DNA: TGTGCCAGCAGTTTAGGCGGGAGGGCCTACGAGCAGTACTTC; CDR3 protein: CASSLGGRAYEQYF
clone size: few; J gene: TRBJ2-3; V gene: TRBV14; D gene: -; CDR3 DNA: TGTGCCAGCAGCCAAGAATACCGGACAGATACGCAGTATTTT; CDR3 protein: CASSQEYRTDTQYF
clone size: -; J gene: TRBJ2-5; V gene: TRBV1; D gene: -; CDR3 DNA: TGCACCAGCAGCCAAGAGACCCAGTACTTC; CDR3 protein: CTSSQETQYF
clone size: -; J gene: TRBJ2-5; V gene: TRBV7-8; D gene: TRBD2; CDR3 DNA: TGTGCCAGCAGCTTCCGACTAGCGGGAGTCGGAGAGACCCAGTACTTC; CDR3 protein: CASSFRLAGVGETQYF
clone size: -; J gene: TRBJ2-7; V gene: TRBV7-6; D gene: -; CDR3 DNA: TGTGCCAGCAGCCTCAACCCCTACGAGCAGTACTTC; CDR3 protein: CASSLNPYEQYF
clone size: -; J gene: TRBJ1-1; V gene: TRBV28; D gene: -; CDR3 DNA: TGTGCCAGCAGTCCTATTACCTGGGGCAGCCAGAACACTGAAGCTTTCTTT; CDR3 protein: CASSPITWGSQNTEAFF
clone size: -; J gene: TRBJ2-6; V gene: TRBV13; D gene: -; CDR3 DNA: TGTGCCAGCAGCTTAGGTTGGGGATCGGCTGGGGCCAACGTCCTGACTTTC; CDR3 protein: CASSLGWGSAGANVLTF
clone size: -; J gene: TRBJ2-7; V gene: TRBV7-8; D gene: -; CDR3 DNA: TGTGCCAGCAGCTTAACGACTGGGAGCGAGCAGTACTTC; CDR3 protein: CASSLTTGSEQYF
clone size: -; J gene: TRBJ1-2; V gene: TRBV9; D gene: -; CDR3 DNA: TGTGCCAGCAGCGGAGCCTCCTCAGGGCCCACGGGCTATGGCTACACCTTC; CDR3 protein: CASSGASSGPTGYGYTF
clone size: few; J gene: TRBJ2-7; V gene: TRBV6-1; D gene: TRBD1; CDR3 DNA: TGTGCCAGCAGTGAAGGGGACAGATCCTACGAGCAGTACTTC; CDR3 protein: CASSEGDRSYEQYF
clone size: -; J gene: TRBJ2-7; V gene: TRBV7-8; D gene: -; CDR3 DNA: TGTGCCAGCAGCCCTGACAAGGTCTACGAGCAGTACTTC; CDR3 protein: CASSPDKVYEQYF
clone size: -; J gene: TRBJ2-1; V gene: TRBV27; D gene: -; CDR3 DNA: TGTGCCAGCAGTTTAGATGCATCGGCCTACAATGAGCAGTTCTTC; CDR3 protein: CASSLDASAYNEQFF
clone size: -; J gene: TRBJ2-2; V gene: TRBV25-1; D gene: -; CDR3 DNA: TGTGCCAGCAGTATGGGCTGGACCGGGGAGCTGTTTTTT; CDR3 protein: CASSMGWTGELFF
clone size: -; J gene: TRBJ2-7; V gene: TRBV7-6; D gene: TRBD1; CDR3 DNA: TGTGCCAGCAGCTCCGGGACAGGGCGTTTGCAGTACTTC; CDR3 protein: CASSSGTGRLQYF
clone size: -; J gene: TRBJ2-7; V gene: TRBV19; D gene: TRBD1; CDR3 DNA: TGTGCCAGTAGCACGGGACAGCCTGGGGACGAGCAGTACTTC; CDR3 protein: CASSTGQPGDEQYF
clone size: -; J gene: TRBJ2-7; V gene: TRBV4-3; D gene: -; CDR3 DNA: TGCGCCAGCAGCCAAGGGAGGAACAGCCTTTACGAGCAGTACTTC; CDR3 protein: CASSQGRNSLYEQYF
clone size: few; J gene: TRBJ1-4; V gene: TRBV9; D gene: -; CDR3 DNA: TGTGCCAGCAGCGTAACAGGGTTGGAGAATGAAAAACTGTTTTTT; CDR3 protein: CASSVTGLENEKLFF
clone size: once; J gene: TRBJ1-1; V gene: TRBV7-2; D gene: -; CDR3 DNA: TGTGCCAGCAGCTTACTGGCAGCGCCGAACACTGAAGCTTTCTTT; CDR3 protein: CASSLLAAPNTEAFF
clone size: -; J gene: TRBJ2-4; V gene: TRBV4-3; D gene: -; CDR3 DNA: TGCGCCAGCAGCCAAGAATGGGGGATTGAGGGGGCCAAAAACATTCAGTACTTC; CDR3 protein: CASSQEWGIEGAKNIQYF
clone size: -; J gene: TRBJ2-7; V gene: TRBV19; D gene: -; CDR3 DNA: TGTGCCAGTAGTATAGGTGAAGGGGGCTCCTACGAGCAGTACTTC; CDR3 protein: CASSIGEGGSYEQYF
clone size: -; J gene: TRBJ2-2; V gene: TRBV7-6; D gene: TRBD2; CDR3 DNA: TGTGCCAGCAGCTCGGATAGCGGGGGCCTCGCGAACACCGGGGAGCTGTTTTTT; CDR3 protein: CASSSDSGGLANTGELFF
clone size: -; J gene: TRBJ2-6; V gene: TRBV9; D gene: -; CDR3 DNA: TGTGCCAGCAGCGTAGGCGGCTGGGCGGGAGGGGCCAACGTCCTGACTTTC; CDR3 protein: CASSVGGWAGGANVLTF
clone size: -; J gene: TRBJ1-1; V gene: TRBV9; D gene: TRBD1; CDR3 DNA: TGTGCCAGCAGCGCCCTTTCCTGGACAGGGGGGAACACTGAAGCTTTCTTT; CDR3 protein: CASSALSWTGGNTEAFF
clone size: -; J gene: TRBJ2-1; V gene: TRBV7-9; D gene: -; CDR3 DNA: TGTGCCAGCAGCGAGCGGTTAAACCTCAATGAGCAGTTCTTC; CDR3 protein: CASSERLNLNEQFF
clone size: -; J gene: TRBJ1-1; V gene: TRBV6-5; D gene: -; CDR3 DNA: TGTGCCAGCAGTTACGGGCGTTTCACTGAAGCTTTCTTT; CDR3 protein: CASSYGRFTEAFF
clone size: -; J gene: TRBJ2-1; V gene: TRBV19; D gene: -; CDR3 DNA: TGTGCCAGTAGTATAACGGCCCGGGACATCCTCTACAATGAGCAGTTCTTC; CDR3 protein: CASSITARDILYNEQFF
clone size: -; J gene: TRBJ2-1; V gene: TRBV7-9; D gene: -; CDR3 DNA: TGTGCCAGCAGCCACGGTCCGGGACATGAGCAGTTCTTC; CDR3 protein: CASSHGPGHEQFF
clone size: -; J gene: TRBJ1-5; V gene: TRBV15; D gene: -; CDR3 DNA: TGTGCCACCAGCAGAGATCGTGGGGGTGAGCATTTT; CDR3 protein: CATSRDRGGEHF
clone size: -; J gene: TRBJ2-5; V gene: TRBV30; D gene: -; CDR3 DNA: TGTGCCTGGAGCGTAACGGGGGCAGGGGGTGAGACCCAGTACTTC; CDR3 protein: CAWSVTGAGGETQYF
clone size: -; J gene: TRBJ2-7; V gene: TRBV30; D gene: -; CDR3 DNA: TGTGCCTGGAGCTCGGGGGCGCGAGGCTACGAGCAGTACTTC; CDR3 protein: CAWSSGARGYEQYF
clone size: -; J gene: TRBJ2-5; V gene: TRBV4-1; D gene: -; CDR3 DNA: TGCGCCAGCAGTTACAGGGTCGCAGAGACCCAGTACTTC; CDR3 protein: CASSYRVAETQYF
clone size: -; J gene: TRBJ1-2; V gene: TRBV27; D gene: -; CDR3 DNA: TGTGCCAGCAGTTTAGGTGGTAATAGGTGGTATGGCTACACCTTC; CDR3 protein: CASSLGGNRWYGYTF
clone size: -; J gene: TRBJ2-3; V gene: TRBV14; D gene: -; CDR3 DNA: TGTGCCAGCAGCCCTCCAGCTGACACAGATACGCAGTATTTT; CDR3 protein: CASSPPADTDTQYF
clone size: -; J gene: TRBJ1-4; V gene: TRBV7-8; D gene: -; CDR3 DNA: TGTGCCAGCAGCTTCGATAATACAGGACAAAATGAAAAACTGTTTTTT; CDR3 protein: CASSFDNTGQNEKLFF
clone size: -; J gene: TRBJ2-7; V gene: TRBV25-1; D gene: -; CDR3 DNA: TGTGCCAGCAGTGACGGTTGGTACGAGCAGTACTTC; CDR3 protein: CASSDGWYEQYF
clone size: -; J gene: TRBJ2-1; V gene: TRBV7-9; D gene: -; CDR3 DNA: TGTGCCAGCAGCTTCAGCGGGTATGAGCAGTTCTTC; CDR3 protein: CASSFSGYEQFF
clone size: -; J gene: TRBJ1-6; V gene: TRBV30; D gene: -; CDR3 DNA: TGTGCCTGGAGTCCACTCCGCCAAGGGGGGAATTCACCCCTCCACTTT; CDR3 protein: CAWSPLRQGGNSPLHF
clone size: -; J gene: TRBJ2-3; V gene: TRBV5-1; D gene: -; CDR3 DNA: TGCGCCAGCAGCTTAGAAACGGGGTACGTCACAGATACGCAGTATTTT; CDR3 protein: CASSLETGYVTDTQYF